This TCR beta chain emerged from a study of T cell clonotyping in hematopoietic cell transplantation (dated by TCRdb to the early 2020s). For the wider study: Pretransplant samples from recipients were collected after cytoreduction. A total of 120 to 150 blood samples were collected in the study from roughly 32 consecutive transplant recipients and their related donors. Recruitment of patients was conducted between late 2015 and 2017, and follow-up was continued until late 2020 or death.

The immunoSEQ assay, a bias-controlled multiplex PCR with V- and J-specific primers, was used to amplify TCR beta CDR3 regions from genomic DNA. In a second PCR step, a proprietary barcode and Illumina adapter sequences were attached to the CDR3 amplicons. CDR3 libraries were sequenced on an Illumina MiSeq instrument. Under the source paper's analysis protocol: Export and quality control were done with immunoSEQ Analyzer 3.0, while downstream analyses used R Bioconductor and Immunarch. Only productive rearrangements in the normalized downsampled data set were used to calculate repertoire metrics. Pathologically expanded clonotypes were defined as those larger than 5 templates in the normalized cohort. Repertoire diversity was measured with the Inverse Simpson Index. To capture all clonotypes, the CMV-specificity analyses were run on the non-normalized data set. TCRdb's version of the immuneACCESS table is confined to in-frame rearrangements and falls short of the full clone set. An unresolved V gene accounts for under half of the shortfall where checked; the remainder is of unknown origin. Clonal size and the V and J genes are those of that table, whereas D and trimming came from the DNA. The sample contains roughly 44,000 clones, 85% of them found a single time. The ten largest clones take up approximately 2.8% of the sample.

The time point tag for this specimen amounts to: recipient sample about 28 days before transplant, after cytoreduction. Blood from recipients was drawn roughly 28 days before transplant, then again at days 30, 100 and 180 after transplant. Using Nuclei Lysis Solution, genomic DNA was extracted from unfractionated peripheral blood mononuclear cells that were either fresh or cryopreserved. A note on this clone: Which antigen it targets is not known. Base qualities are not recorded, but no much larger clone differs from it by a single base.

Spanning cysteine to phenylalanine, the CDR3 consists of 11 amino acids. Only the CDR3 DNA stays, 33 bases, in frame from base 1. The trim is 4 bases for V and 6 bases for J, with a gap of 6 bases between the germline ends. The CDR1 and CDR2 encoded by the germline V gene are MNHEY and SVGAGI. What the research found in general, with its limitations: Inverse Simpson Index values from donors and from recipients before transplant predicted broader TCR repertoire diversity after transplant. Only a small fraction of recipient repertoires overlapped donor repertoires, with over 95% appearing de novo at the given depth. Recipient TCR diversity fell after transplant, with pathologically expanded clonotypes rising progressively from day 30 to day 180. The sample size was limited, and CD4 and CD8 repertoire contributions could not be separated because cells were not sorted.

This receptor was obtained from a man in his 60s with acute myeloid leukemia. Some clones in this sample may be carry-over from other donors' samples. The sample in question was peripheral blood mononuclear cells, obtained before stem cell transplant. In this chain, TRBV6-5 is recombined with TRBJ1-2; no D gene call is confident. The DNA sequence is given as TGTGCCAGCAGTTTGGGGAATGGCTACACCTTC. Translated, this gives CASSLGNGYTF.